The 21 T cell receptor beta chains listed next were all sequenced from one sample in a study of blood T cells in healthy people across ages. Together with a sample-barcoded 5' primer, a J-beta primer mix was included in a second PCR lasting about 7 to 11 cycles. TCRdb independently ran MiXCR on the 5' RACE reads; one entry per CDR3 protein. This table has roughly 500,000 distinct CDR3 sequences, about 24% appearing once. This sample also appeared in a second study, on T cells of mothers and their children.

Input material: blood. The receptor source for this set is a boy younger than 18 in good health.

This rearrangement joins TRBV6-5 to TRBJ2-7; 10 bases agree with TRBD1. The V and J ends lost 6 bases and 2 bases, in that order; junction bases with no gene match: 4. There are 14 residues in the CDR3. CDR1 and CDR2 (germline): MNHEY, SVGAGI. The CDR3 sequence: CASSRTGGTYEQYF. The DNA of the CDR3 is TGTGCCAGCAGCCGGACAGGGGGAACCTACGAGCAGTACTTC.

In its sample, this clonotype was seen a few times. The rearrangement joins TRBV7-3 to TRBJ2-6, with D perhaps TRBD1 (6 bases). The CDR3 is 18 residues long. Trimming removed 2 bases at V and 0 bases at J, with 14 bases between. Looked up from germline, CDR1 is SGHTA and CDR2 is FQGTGA. The CDR3 coding sequence is TGTGCCAGCAGCTTATTCCCCGGACAGATCTCTGGGGCCAACGTCCTGACTTTC. This translates into CASSLFPGQISGANVLTF.

This clonotype was recorded once. The V call is TRBV12-3 or TRBV12-4, the J call TRBJ2-1; 7 nucleotides align to TRBD2. With 11 bases clipped from V and 8 bases from J, the junction kept 15 bases outside the gene matches. This CDR3 comprises 14 residues. The CDR3, as DNA: TGTGCCTGCGCGCAACACTCGGGGAGGGATGAGCAGTTCTTC. This gives the protein CACAQHSGRDEQFF.

The CDR3 spells CASSSSPGLRGGQETQYF. CDR3 bases: TGTGCCAGCAGTTCAAGCCCGGGACTTCGGGGGGGGCAAGAGACCCAGTACTTC. This chain joins TRBV6-5 and TRBJ2-5, with TRBD2 identical over 8 bases. There are 18 residues in the CDR3. With 4 bases clipped from V and 2 bases from J, the junction kept 15 bases outside the gene matches. CDR1 is MNHEY and CDR2 is SVGAGI in the germline V gene.

There are many counts of this clonotype. V is TRBV29-1 and J is TRBJ1-1; TRBD1 might be the D (6 bases). The CDR3 extends over 12 amino acids. Germline V gene lookup returns CDR1 SQVTM and CDR2 ANQGSEA. V was trimmed by 3 bases and J by 4 bases, leaving 9 bases between them. CDR3 sequence: CSVEKQGTEAFF. The CDR3 DNA sequence: TGCAGCGTTGAGAAACAGGGCACTGAAGCTTTCTTT.

This clonotype has only a few counts. The chain links TRBV4-2 to TRBJ2-5, with TRBD2 matching 9 bases. The CDR3 totals 18 residues. V was pared by 1 base and J by 4 bases, with 13 bases of the junction left unmatched. Germline CDR1 is LGHNA and CDR2 is YNFKEQ. Written as DNA, the CDR3 is TGTGCCAGCAGCCAAGGGACTAGCGTCGGAGAGGAGAGAGAGACCCAGTACTTC. It yields the protein CASSQGTSVGEERETQYF.

This chain connects TRBV7-2 to TRBJ2-3; 14 bases map to TRBD2. The CDR3 length is 14 residues. Germline loops: CDR1 SGHTA, CDR2 FQGNSA. The J segment lost 11 bases and the V segment lost 3 bases, leaving 4 bases of the junction unmatched. The CDR3 DNA follows: TGTGCCAGCAGCTTTCCTGGACTAGCGGGAGGGCAGTATTTT. It translates to CASSFPGLAGGQYF.

The chain links TRBV11-2 to TRBJ1-2, with D uncertain. V dropped 0 bases and J dropped 2 bases, with 10 bases sitting between them. Germline assignment: CDR1 SGHAT and CDR2 FQNNGV. The CDR3 sequence is 15 residues long. This CDR3 reads CASSLESSVNYGYTF. CDR3 nucleotides: TGTGCCAGCAGCTTAGAATCTTCGGTCAACTATGGCTACACCTTC.

The V gene is TRBV28, the J gene TRBJ2-5; 13 bases are shared with TRBD2. Trimming removed 3 bases from V and 5 bases from J; junction bases left unmatched: 6. The germline CDR1 and CDR2 sequences are MDHEN and SYDVKM. This CDR3 is 16 amino acids long. In DNA, the CDR3 is TGTGCCAGCAGTTTTCCAACTAGCGGGGGGGCCGAGACCCAGTACTTC. Residues: CASSFPTSGGAETQYF.

In the case of this clonotype: Relative to the germline gene, one junction end is altered; a read error may explain this. The chain links TRBV4-3 to TRBJ2-7; a possible D gene is TRBD1 (5 bases). The germline gives CDR1 LGHNA, CDR2 YSLEER. The CDR3 has 15 amino acids. This CDR3 is CAGSQGAILSYEQYF. The DNA for the CDR3 is TGCGCCGGCAGCCAAGGGGCTATCCTCTCCTACGAGCAGTACTTC.

The V and J genes are TRBV5-1 and TRBJ2-3; TRBD2 matches at 8 bases. Germline CDR1 is SGHRS and CDR2 is YFSETQ. This CDR3 is built from 13 residues. V shed 5 bases and J 3 bases; nucleotides not matched to a gene: 2. As DNA, the CDR3 is TGCGCCAGCAGTATAGCGGGGACAGATACGCAGTATTTT. It codes for CASSIAGTDTQYF.

This clonotype was seen a few times. The chain carries TRBV12-3 or TRBV12-4 and TRBJ1-6; 8 nucleotides match TRBD1. With 6 bases clipped from V and 17 bases from J, the junction kept 6 bases outside the gene matches. The CDR3 has 11 amino acids. CDR3 residues: CASSSGQVVHF. The CDR3 region has the DNA TGTGCCAGCAGCTCGGGACAGGTTGTCCACTTT.

The J gene is TRBJ2-1, the V gene TRBV2; tentative D call: TRBD2 (5 bases). The CDR3 extends over 14 amino acids. The V gene's germline CDR1 is SNHLY and CDR2 FYNNEI. Deletions cut 1 base from V and 6 bases from J, with 10 bases between. The CDR3 region has the DNA TGTGCCAGCAGTGAAGGAGAGGGTATCAATGAGCAGTTCTTC. Translation: CASSEGEGINEQFF.

The chain has TRBV24-1 and TRBJ2-7; D remains ambiguous. The V end was cut by 3 bases, the J end by 6 bases, with 17 bases between. This CDR3 has 15 residues. The germline V gene has CDR1 KGHDR and CDR2 SFDVKD. The CDR3 region has the DNA TGTGCCACCAGTGATCCCCCCCGGCAAGATTGCGAGCAGTACTTC. This encodes CATSDPPRQDCEQYF.

This clonotype was counted a few times. CDR3 DNA sequence: TGTGCCAGCAGCCTACACCCGGGAGAGACCCAGTACTTC. Its protein product is CASSLHPGETQYF. The rearrangement uses TRBV7-3 and TRBJ2-5; D gene unclear. Trimming took off 5 bases at V and 4 bases at J, with 11 bases between the two ends. Germline CDR1 SGHTA, CDR2 FQGTGA. The CDR3 is 13 residues long.

This clonotype occurred a few times. The chain employs TRBV12-3 or TRBV12-4 and TRBJ1-1, with TRBD1 matching over 8 bases. The CDR3 has 15 amino acids. After removal of 3 bases from V and 2 bases from J, the junction contained 5 bases not matched to a gene. CDR3 region: CASSFRQGFNTEAFF. The DNA for the CDR3 is TGTGCCAGCAGTTTTCGACAGGGGTTCAACACTGAAGCTTTCTTT.

A few counts support this clonotype. The V call is TRBV4-3, the J call TRBJ1-3, with D hard to call. The germline V gene has CDR1 LGHNA and CDR2 YSLEER. The V and J ends lost 0 bases and 3 bases respectively, with 9 bases between them. The CDR3 spans 15 residues. The CDR3: CASSQDRARGNTIYF. Written as DNA, the CDR3 is TGCGCCAGCAGCCAAGACCGGGCACGTGGAAACACCATATATTTT.

The gene calls are TRBV29-1 and TRBJ1-3; 11 nucleotides line up with TRBD1. The CDR3 totals 14 residues. V shed 6 bases and J 4 bases; nucleotides not matched to a gene: 5. The germline CDR1 and CDR2 sequences are SQVTM and ANQGSEA. The CDR3 bases are TGCAGCGTGAGAAGGACAGGGGGCGGAAACACCATATATTTT. Protein sequence: CSVRRTGGGNTIYF.

This clonotype was recorded a few times. The chain is built from TRBV7-6 and TRBJ2-1, with 7 bases that match TRBD2. V trimming: 2 bases; J trimming: 8 bases; junction bases outside the gene matches: 9. CDR3 length: 15 amino acids. The germline CDR1 and CDR2 sequences are SGHVS and FNYEAQ. The CDR3, as DNA: TGTGCCAGCAGCTTATTCGGCGGGGGAGGGGATGAGCAGTTCTTC. Its protein product is CASSLFGGGGDEQFF.

The chain links TRBV25-1 to TRBJ2-7; no definite D call. Germline V gene sequence: CDR1 MGHDK, CDR2 SYGVNS. V lost 4 bases, J lost 2 bases, and 15 bases lay in between. The CDR3 contains 15 residues. CDR3 sequence: CASSVALDQAYEQYF. The DNA for the CDR3 is TGTGCCAGCAGTGTCGCTCTGGATCAGGCCTACGAGCAGTACTTC.

Details on this clonotype: The junction does not match germline at one end; this may be a read error. This chain uses TRBV6-1 with TRBJ2-2; 9 positions agree with TRBD1. The CDR3 spans 14 residues. Per the germline V gene, CDR1 is MNHNS and CDR2 is SASEGT. The CDR3 spells CGSSGTGHTGELSF. CDR3 DNA: TGTGGCAGCAGTGGGACAGGGCACACCGGGGAGCTGTCTTTT.